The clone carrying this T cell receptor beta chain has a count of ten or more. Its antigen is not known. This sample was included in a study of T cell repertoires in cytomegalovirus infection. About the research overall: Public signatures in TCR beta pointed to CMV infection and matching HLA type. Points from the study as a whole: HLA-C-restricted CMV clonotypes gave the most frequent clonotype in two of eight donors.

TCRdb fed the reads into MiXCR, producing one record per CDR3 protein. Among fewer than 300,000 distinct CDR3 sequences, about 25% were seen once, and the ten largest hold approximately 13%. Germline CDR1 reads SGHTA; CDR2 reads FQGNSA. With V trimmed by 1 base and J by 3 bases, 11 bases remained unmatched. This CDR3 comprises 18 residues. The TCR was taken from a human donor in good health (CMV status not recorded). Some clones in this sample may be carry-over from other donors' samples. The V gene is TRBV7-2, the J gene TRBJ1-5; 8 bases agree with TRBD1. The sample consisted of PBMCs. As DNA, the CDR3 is TGTGCCAGCAGCTTAGGGGTCTTAGGGACAGGTTACAATCAGCCCCAGCATTTT. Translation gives CASSLGVLGTGYNQPQHF.